This T cell receptor (beta chain) stems from a study of T-cell memory formation after mild COVID-19. General study findings and limits: Clones that shrank (day 15 to 85) were balanced CD4/CD8, whereas later expanders leaned CD4+.

The germline V and J ends were trimmed by 1 base and 3 bases, with 16 bases remaining between them. Germline CDR1 reads SQVTM; CDR2 reads ANQGSEA. The CDR3 is made up of 15 amino acids. Each CDR3 protein gets one entry after TCRdb re-called the 5' RACE reads with MiXCR. The sample gives fewer than 700,000 distinct CDR3 sequences, under 20% of which show up once; around 11% is in the top ten. To note about this clonotype: Antigen unknown.

V usage is TRBV29-1 and J usage is TRBJ2-7; the D is unclear. Sequenced input: PBMCs or a T cell subset sorted from them (not recorded which). The sequence came from an adult woman who had mild COVID-19 (a few samples of this study predate the infection). Cell type and time point are not known. The CDR3 DNA is TGCAGCGTTGAAGGTTCCCACAACAGAGGCTACGAGCAGTACTTC. Encoded protein: CSVEGSHNRGYEQYF.